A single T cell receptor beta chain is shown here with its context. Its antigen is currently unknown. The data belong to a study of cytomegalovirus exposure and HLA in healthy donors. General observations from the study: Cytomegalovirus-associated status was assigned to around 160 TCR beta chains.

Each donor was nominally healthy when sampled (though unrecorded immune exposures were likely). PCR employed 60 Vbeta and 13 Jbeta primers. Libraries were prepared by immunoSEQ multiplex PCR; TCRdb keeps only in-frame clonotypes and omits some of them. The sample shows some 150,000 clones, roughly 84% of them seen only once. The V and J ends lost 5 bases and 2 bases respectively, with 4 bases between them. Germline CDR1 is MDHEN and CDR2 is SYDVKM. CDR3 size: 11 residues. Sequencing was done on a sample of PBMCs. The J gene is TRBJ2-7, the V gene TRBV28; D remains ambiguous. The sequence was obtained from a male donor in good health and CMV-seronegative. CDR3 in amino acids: CASSLAYEQYF. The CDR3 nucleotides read TGTGCCAGCAGTCTCGCCTACGAGCAGTACTTC.